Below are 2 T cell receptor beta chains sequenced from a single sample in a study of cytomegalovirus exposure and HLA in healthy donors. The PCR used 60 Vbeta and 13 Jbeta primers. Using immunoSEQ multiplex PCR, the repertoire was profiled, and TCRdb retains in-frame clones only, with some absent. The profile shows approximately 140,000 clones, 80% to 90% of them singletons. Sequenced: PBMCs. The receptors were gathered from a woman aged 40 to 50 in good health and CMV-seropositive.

The CDR3 region is CASSLTGEGYNEQFF. Here the CDR3 DNA reads TGTGCCAGCAGTTTGACGGGGGAGGGGTACAATGAGCAGTTCTTC. V is TRBV28 and J is TRBJ2-1; 7 nucleotides line up with TRBD2. V shed 3 bases and J 4 bases; nucleotides not matched to a gene: 6. Germline lookup yields CDR1 MDHEN and CDR2 SYDVKM. The CDR3 totals 15 residues.

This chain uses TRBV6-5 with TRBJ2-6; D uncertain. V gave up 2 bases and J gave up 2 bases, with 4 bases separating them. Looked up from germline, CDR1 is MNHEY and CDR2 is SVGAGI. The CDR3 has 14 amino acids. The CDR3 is CASSYTAGANVLTF. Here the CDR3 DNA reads TGTGCCAGCAGTTACACAGCTGGGGCCAACGTCCTGACTTTC.